This TCR beta chain originates from a study of blood T cell repertoires in COVID-19 (dated by TCRdb to about 2020). Study-wide context: The collaborator samples originated in the United States, Italy and Spain and spanned the acute and convalescent phases of COVID-19. The material from the prospective study consisted of cDNA or gDNA derived from T cells, B-cell-depleted T cells, or PBMCs. The dataset comprised deeply sampled blood TCRbeta repertoires from subjects exposed to, actively infected with, or recovered from COVID-19. The repertoires were made available in a free public database intended to serve as a resource for research on the immune response to SARS-CoV-2. Samples came from the ongoing ImmuneRACE study (first 160 participants) plus 1,254 subjects from 6 global collaborators. Nearly every sample came with metadata listing a de-identified subject ID, COVID-19 status, age in years and sex. Where HLA class I and class II types were available, the types were taken from metadata supplied by the sample provider, not from assay-based typing.

Here is what the overall study found, with its caveats: The amount of clinical and demographic metadata varied by source and participant and was provided uncurated.

TCRbeta CDR3 regions were amplified from genomic DNA by means of the immunoSEQ Assay, a bias-controlled multiplex PCR. Regarding the original processing steps: Nucleated cell counts per sample were estimated from amplification of reference gene primers within the assay. Sequence reads were collapsed and filtered to measure the absolute abundance of every unique TCRbeta CDR3 rearrangement. For each sample, productive Simpson clonality was calculated as the square root of Simpson's diversity index over productive rearrangements. Here the immuneACCESS table is served through TCRdb, limited to in-frame sequences with V and J called. Missing clones are a known gap in these copies; in checked studies unresolved V genes cover under half, and the rest lacks a known reason. From that table come the V and J calls and clone size; the DNA was used to work out D and trimming. The sample records 55,000 or so clones, 90% of which are singletons. The leading ten clones occupy 5.5% to 7.5% of the sample.

CDR1 SNHLY and CDR2 FYNNEI are derived from the germline V gene. At the junction V is shortened by 6 bases and J by 1 base, with 9 bases in between. The CDR3 runs 13 amino acids, cysteine and phenylalanine included. Only the CDR3 portion is preserved as DNA: 39 bases, with reading frame beginning at the first base. Notes on this clone: The specificity of this receptor is unknown. Per-base quality was not reported, and no clone a single base away is much larger than it.

Collaborating institutions collected whole blood in K2EDTA tubes following their own protocols. For TCRbeta analysis, collaborators shipped samples as frozen whole blood, isolated PBMCs, or DNA extracted from either of those sample types. The sequence was obtained from a man aged 35-49 years with acute or convalescent COVID-19. The sample consisted of peripheral blood. The chain is assembled from TRBV2 and TRBJ2-5; a tentative D call is TRBD2 (5 bases match). CDR3 sequence: CASSGLLQETQYF. The sequenced DNA is TGTGCCAGCAGCGGACTGCTCCAAGAGACCCAGTACTTC. The entire variable domain, with the stretches around the CDR3 drawn from the reference TRBV2 and TRBJ2-5 proteins, is EPEVTQTPSHQVTQMGQEVILRCVPISNHLYFYWYRQILGQKVEFLVSFYNNEISEKSEIFDDQFSVERPDGSNFTLKIRSTKLEDSAMYFCASSGLLQETQYFGPGTRLLVL.